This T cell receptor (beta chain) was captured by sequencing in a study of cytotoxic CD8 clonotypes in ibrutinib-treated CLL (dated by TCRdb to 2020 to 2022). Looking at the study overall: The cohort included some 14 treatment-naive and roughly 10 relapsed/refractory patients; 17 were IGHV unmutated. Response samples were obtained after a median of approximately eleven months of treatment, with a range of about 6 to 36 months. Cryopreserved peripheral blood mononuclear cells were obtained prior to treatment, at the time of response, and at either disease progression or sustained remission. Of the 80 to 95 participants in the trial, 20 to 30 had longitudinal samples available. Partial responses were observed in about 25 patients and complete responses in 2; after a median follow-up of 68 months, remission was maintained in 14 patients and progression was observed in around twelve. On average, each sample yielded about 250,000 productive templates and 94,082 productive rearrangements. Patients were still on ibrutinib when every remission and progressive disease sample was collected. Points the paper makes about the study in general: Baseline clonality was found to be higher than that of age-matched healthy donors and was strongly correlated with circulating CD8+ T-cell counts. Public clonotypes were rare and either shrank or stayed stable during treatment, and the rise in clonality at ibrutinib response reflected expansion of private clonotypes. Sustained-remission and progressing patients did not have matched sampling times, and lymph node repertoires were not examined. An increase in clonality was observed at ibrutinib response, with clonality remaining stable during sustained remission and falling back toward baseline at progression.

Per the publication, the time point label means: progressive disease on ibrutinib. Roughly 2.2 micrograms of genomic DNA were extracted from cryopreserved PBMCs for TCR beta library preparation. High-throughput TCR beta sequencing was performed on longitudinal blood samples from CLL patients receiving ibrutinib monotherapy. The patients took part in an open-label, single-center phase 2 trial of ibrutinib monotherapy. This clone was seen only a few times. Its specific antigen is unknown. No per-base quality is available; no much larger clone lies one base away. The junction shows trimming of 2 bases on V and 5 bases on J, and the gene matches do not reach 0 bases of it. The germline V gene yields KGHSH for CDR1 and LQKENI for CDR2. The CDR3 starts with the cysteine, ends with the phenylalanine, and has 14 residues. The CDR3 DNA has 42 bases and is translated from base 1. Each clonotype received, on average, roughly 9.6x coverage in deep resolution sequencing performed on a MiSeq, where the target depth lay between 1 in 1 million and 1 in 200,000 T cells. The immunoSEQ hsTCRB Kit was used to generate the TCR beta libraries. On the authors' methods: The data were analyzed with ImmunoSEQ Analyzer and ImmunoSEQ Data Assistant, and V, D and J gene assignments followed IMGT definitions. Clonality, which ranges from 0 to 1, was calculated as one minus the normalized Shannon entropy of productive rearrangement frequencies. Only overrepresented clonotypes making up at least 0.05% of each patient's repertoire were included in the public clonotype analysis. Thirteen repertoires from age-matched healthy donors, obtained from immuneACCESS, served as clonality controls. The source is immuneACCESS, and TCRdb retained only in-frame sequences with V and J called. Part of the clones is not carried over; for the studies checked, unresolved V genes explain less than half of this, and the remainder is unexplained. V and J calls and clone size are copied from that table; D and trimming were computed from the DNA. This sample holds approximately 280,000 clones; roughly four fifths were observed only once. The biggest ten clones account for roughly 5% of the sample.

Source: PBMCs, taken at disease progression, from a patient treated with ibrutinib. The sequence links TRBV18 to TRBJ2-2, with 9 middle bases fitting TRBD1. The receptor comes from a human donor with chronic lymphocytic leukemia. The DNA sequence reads TGTGCCAGCTCACCAGGACAGGGGACCGGGGAGCTGTTTTTT. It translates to CASSPGQGTGELFF.